This T cell receptor beta chain was observed in a study of T cells in Graves' hyperthyroidism and ophthalmopathy (dated by TCRdb to about 2019). With regard to the full study: TCR V-J signatures able to tell the groups apart were searched for in a discovery cohort of some 97 patients, of whom 43 had Graves' ophthalmopathy and around 56 had stable Graves' hyperthyroidism. Prospective prediction of ophthalmopathy was tested in an independent validation cohort of 18 to 20 hyperthyroidism patients and 17 patients who later progressed to ophthalmopathy. The 85 to 100 discovery patients were divided at random into training and test sets in a 7:3 ratio. The study also compared thyroid tissue and blood T-cell repertoires from more than five Graves' hyperthyroidism patients. Following sampling, methimazole starting at 30 mg daily was given to hyperthyroidism patients, and high-dose intravenous methylprednisolone was given to ophthalmopathy patients. TCR Vbeta CDR3 sequencing of 120 to 150 peripheral blood samples (over 40 ophthalmopathy, roughly 74 hyperthyroidism and approximately 17 progressor patients) is reported in the paper.

Amplification of TCR beta CDR3 regions was carried out from RNA transcripts. The TCR CDR3 was subjected to a first round of RT-PCR using the HTBI primer set and the Qiagen OneStep RT-PCR kit. Libraries were constructed in a second round of multiplex PCR, after which size selection and purification were performed. Libraries were sequenced paired-end with 100 bp reads on an Illumina HiSeq2000. The authors processed their data as follows. SOAPnuke was used to process the raw data, throwing out any read that contained adapters or uncalled bases, had a mean Phred below 15, or lacked an exact constant-primer or identifier match. High-quality paired reads were merged with COPE v1.2.5, and unique nucleotide sequences were defined as clonotypes. Clonotypes were aligned to IMGT TRBV, TRBD and TRBJ reference segments using MiTCR v1.1. The analysis was restricted to V-J combinations with a frequency above 0.0001, which together covered roughly 99% of the repertoires. The TCS score was defined as F50 (clonal expansion) divided by E x V (chaos), with BLOSUM62-based TCRdist calculated between CDR3 peptides within each V-J. Welch's t-statistics and random forest reduced just over 500 V-J features to some 14, which were used in a naive Bayes classifier (R e1071). Thyroid-blood repertoire similarity was quantified with the Morisita-Horn index. TCRdb's own reprocessing of the public reads used fastp at Q25 and MiXCR and kept productive beta chains. Rows with a matching CDR3 protein are joined into one entry that keeps the most common DNA and genes. TCRdb's processing, not the authors' own work, is the source of the V and J calls. The sample table contains a few hundred thousand distinct CDR3 sequences; only one count was recorded for 46% of them. In total, the top ten clones hold about 8% of the sample.

This clonotype was counted at least ten times. This receptor's antigen is unknown. No per-base quality is available; no much larger clone lies one base away. Stable Graves' hyperthyroidism was defined as the absence of progression to ophthalmopathy over 18 months of follow-up. Hyperthyroidism patients were aged 18 to 65 years and newly diagnosed, with disease duration of less than 2 months. Patients with uncontrolled infections, other autoimmune diseases, pregnancy or lactation were excluded. Diagnoses were established on the basis of clinical symptoms, serum thyroxine and TRAb, thyroid ultrasound, and orbital computed tomography. Total RNA was extracted with Trizol reagent, and quality was checked on an Agilent 2100 Bioanalyzer. The CDR3 has 15 amino acids, counting the end cysteine and phenylalanine. Left in the record is the CDR3 DNA by itself, 45 bases read in frame from the first base. CDR1 and CDR2 (LGHNA, YSLEER) derive from the germline V gene. The junction shows trimming of 1 base on V and 10 bases on J, and the gene matches do not reach 7 bases of it.

What the research found in general, with its limitations: In cross-validation, a model built on a 13 V-J signature told ophthalmopathy apart from stable hyperthyroidism with approximately 91% sensitivity and approximately 84% specificity, and in testing the same model reached 80%/75%. Most expanded thyroid clonotypes (frequency above 0.001) were also found in blood, which suggests that blood repertoires may mirror thyroid immune responses. No statistical method was used to fix the sample size in advance, and group allocation was not hidden from the investigators. In validation, the model predicted progression to ophthalmopathy a median of roughly 6.2 months before onset, with roughly 70% sensitivity and roughly 72% specificity.

This TCR came from a woman younger than 35 with Graves' hyperthyroidism. The sequencing input was peripheral blood or thyroid tissue (not recorded which). The rearrangement joined TRBV4-3 to TRBJ1-6; 7 of the junction bases match TRBD1. The DNA is TGCGCCAGCAGCCAAGGACAGGGAACAACCTCACCCCTCCACTTT. Translated, this is CASSQGQGTTSPLHF.